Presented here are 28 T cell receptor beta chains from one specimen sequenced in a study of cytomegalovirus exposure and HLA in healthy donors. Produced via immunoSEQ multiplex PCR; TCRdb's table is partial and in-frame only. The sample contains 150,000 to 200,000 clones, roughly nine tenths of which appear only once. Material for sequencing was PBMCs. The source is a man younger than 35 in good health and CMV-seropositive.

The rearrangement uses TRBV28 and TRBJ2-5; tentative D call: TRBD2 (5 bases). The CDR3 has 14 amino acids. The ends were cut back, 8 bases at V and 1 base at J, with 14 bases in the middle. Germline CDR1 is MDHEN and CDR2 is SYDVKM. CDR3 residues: CASGPPGFQETQYF. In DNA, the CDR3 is TGTGCCAGCGGGCCACCGGGGTTCCAAGAGACCCAGTACTTC.

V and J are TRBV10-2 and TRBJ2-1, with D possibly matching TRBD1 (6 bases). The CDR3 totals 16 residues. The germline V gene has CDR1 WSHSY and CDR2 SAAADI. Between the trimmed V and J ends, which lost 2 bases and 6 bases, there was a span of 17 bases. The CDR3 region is CASSELPGHGGNEQFF. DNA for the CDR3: TGCGCCAGCAGTGAGCTTCCGGGACACGGAGGCAATGAGCAGTTCTTC.

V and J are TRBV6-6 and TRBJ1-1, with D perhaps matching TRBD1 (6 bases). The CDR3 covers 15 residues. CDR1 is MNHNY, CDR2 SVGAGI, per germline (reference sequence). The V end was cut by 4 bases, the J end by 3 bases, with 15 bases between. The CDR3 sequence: CASSWDTTRDTEAFF. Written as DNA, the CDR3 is TGTGCCAGCAGTTGGGACACTACCCGAGACACTGAAGCTTTCTTT.

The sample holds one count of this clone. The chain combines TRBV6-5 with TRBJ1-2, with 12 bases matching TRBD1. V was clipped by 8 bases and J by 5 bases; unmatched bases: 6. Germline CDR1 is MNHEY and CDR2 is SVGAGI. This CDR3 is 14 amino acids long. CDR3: CASLGTGGVYGYTF. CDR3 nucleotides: TGTGCCAGCCTGGGGACAGGGGGCGTTTATGGCTACACCTTC.

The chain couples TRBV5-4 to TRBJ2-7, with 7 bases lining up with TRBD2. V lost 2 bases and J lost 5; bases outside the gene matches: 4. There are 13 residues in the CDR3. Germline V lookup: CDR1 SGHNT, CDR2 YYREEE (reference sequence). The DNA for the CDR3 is TGTGCCAGCAGCTTAGCGGGAAGGAACGAGCAGTACTTC. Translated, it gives CASSLAGRNEQYF.

The CDR3 is CASSPGASGRALYEQYF. The CDR3 nucleotides are TGTGCCAGCTCACCAGGTGCTAGCGGGAGGGCCTTATACGAGCAGTACTTC. The chain joins TRBV18 to TRBJ2-7; TRBD2 matches 12 bases. CDR3 size: 17 residues. Trimming at V came to 2 bases and at J to 4 bases, leaving 9 bases not matched to a gene. From germline, CDR1 is KGHSH and CDR2 LQKENI.

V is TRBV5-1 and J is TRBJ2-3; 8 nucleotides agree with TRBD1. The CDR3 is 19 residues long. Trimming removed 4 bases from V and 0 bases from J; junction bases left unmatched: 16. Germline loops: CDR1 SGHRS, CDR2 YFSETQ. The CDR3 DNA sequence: TGCGCCAGCAGCCCCAAAAGTAGACAGGGGTGGGGTAGCACAGATACGCAGTATTTT. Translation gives CASSPKSRQGWGSTDTQYF. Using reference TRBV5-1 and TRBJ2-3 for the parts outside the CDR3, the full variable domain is KAGVTQTPRYLIKTRGQQVTLSCSPISGHRSVSWYQQTPGQGLQFLFEYFSETQRNKGNFPGRFSGRQFSNSRSEMNVSTLELGDSALYLCASSPKSRQGWGSTDTQYFGPGTRLTVL.

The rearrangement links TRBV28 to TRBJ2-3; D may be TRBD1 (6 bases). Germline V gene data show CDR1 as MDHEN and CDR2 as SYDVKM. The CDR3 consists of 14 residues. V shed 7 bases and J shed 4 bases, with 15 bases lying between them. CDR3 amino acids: CASTSAGAADTQYF. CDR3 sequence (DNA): TGTGCCAGCACTTCCGCAGGGGCGGCAGATACGCAGTATTTT.

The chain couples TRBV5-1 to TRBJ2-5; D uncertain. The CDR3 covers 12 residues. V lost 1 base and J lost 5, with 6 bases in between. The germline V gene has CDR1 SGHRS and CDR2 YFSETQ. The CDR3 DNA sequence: TGCGCCAGCAGCTTGCTCGGGGAGACCCAGTACTTC. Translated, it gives CASSLLGETQYF.

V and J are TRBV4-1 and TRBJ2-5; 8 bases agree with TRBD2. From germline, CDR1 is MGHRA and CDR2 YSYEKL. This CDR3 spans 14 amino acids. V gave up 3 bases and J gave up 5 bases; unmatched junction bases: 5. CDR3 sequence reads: CASSHTAGEETQYF. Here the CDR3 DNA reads TGCGCCAGCAGCCACACAGCGGGAGAGGAGACCCAGTACTTC.

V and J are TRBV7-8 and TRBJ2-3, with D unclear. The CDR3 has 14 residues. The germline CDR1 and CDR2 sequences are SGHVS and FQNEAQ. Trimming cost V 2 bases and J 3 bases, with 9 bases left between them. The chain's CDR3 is CASSLLPGTDTQYF. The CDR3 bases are TGTGCCAGCAGCTTACTCCCCGGTACAGATACGCAGTATTTT.

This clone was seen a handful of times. This CDR3 is CASSLDEGDYGYTF. The CDR3 nucleotides read TGTGCCAGCAGCTTAGATGAGGGAGACTATGGCTACACCTTC. The chain recombines TRBV7-9 with TRBJ1-2; D is ambiguous. The CDR3 contains 14 residues. The germline V gene encodes CDR1 SEHNR and CDR2 FQNEAQ (reference sequence). The V end was cut by 1 base, the J end by 3 bases, with 9 bases between.

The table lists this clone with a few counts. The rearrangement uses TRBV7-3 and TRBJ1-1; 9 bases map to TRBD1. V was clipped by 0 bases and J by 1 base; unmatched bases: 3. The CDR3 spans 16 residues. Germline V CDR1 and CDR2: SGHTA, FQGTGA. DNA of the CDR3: TGTGCCAGCAGCTTAACGGGGACAGGGAAGAACACTGAAGCTTTCTTT. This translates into CASSLTGTGKNTEAFF.

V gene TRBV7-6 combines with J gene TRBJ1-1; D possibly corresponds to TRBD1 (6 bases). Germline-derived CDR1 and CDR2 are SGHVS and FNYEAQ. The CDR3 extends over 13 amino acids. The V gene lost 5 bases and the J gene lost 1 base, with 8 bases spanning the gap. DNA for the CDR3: TGTGCCAGCAGCGTACAGGGGAACACTGAAGCTTTCTTT. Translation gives CASSVQGNTEAFF.

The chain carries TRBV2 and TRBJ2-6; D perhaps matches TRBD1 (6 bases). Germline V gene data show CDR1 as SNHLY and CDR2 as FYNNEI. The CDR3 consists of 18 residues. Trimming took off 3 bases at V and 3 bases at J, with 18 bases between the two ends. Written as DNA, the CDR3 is TGTGCCAGCAGTGAGGTAGGGACACTCTCTGGTGGGGCCAACGTCCTGACTTTC. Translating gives CASSEVGTLSGGANVLTF.

CDR3 nucleotide sequence: TGTGCCAGCAGTGTGGATTTGAGGCCAGGGAAGTATGGCTACACCTTC. It translates to CASSVDLRPGKYGYTF. The chain combines TRBV2 with TRBJ1-2; weak D call: TRBD1 (5 bases). The CDR3 extends over 16 amino acids. Trimming removed 4 bases at V and 5 bases at J, with 20 bases between. Per germline, CDR1 SNHLY and CDR2 FYNNEI. Filled out from reference TRBV2 and TRBJ1-2, the complete variable domain reads EPEVTQTPSHQVTQMGQEVILRCVPISNHLYFYWYRQILGQKVEFLVSFYNNEISEKSEIFDDQFSVERPDGSNFTLKIRSTKLEDSAMYFCASSVDLRPGKYGYTFGSGTRLTVV.

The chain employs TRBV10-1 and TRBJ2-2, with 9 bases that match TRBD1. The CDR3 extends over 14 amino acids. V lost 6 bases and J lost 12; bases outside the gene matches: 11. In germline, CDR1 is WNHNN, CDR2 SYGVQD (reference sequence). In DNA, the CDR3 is TGCGCCAGCAGCCACACAGGGGGCAAGAATCAGCTGTTTTTT. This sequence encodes CASSHTGGKNQLFF.

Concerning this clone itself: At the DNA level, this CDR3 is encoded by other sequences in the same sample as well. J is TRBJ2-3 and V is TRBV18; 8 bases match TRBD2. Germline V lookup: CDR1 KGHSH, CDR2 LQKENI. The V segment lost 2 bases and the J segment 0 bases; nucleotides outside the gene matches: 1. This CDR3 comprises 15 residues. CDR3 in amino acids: CASSPTSGSTDTQYF. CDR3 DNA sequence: TGTGCCAGCTCACCAACTAGCGGTAGCACAGATACGCAGTATTTT.

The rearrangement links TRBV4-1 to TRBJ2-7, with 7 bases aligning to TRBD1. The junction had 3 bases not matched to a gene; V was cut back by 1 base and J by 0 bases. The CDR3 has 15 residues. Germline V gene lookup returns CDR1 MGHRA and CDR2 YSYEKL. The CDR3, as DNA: TGCGCCAGCAGCCAAGCCGGGACAGCCTCCTACGAGCAGTACTTC. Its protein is CASSQAGTASYEQYF.

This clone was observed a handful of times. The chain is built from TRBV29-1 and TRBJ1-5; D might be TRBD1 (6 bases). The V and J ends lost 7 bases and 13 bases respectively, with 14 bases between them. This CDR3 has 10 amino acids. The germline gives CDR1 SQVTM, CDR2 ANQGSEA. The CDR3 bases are TGCAGCGCCCTGGACAGTTCTCAGCATTTT. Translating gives CSALDSSQHF.

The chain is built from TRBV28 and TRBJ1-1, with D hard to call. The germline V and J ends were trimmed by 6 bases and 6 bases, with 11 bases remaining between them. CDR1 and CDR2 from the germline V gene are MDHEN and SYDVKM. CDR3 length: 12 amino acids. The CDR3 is CASSPPGAEAFF. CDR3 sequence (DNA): TGTGCCAGCAGCCCCCCCGGGGCTGAAGCTTTCTTT.

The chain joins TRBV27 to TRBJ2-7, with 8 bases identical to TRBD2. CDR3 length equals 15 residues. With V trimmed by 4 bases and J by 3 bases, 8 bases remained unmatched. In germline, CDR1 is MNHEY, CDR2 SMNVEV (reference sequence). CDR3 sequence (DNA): TGTGCCAGCAGTTACCGAGCGGGAGAGTTCTACGAGCAGTACTTC. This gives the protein CASSYRAGEFYEQYF.

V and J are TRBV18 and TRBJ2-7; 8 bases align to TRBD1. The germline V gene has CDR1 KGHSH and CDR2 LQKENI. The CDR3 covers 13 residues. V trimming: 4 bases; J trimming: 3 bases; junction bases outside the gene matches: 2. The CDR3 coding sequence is TGTGCCAGCTCACTTGGGACAGGCTACGAGCAGTACTTC. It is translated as CASSLGTGYEQYF.

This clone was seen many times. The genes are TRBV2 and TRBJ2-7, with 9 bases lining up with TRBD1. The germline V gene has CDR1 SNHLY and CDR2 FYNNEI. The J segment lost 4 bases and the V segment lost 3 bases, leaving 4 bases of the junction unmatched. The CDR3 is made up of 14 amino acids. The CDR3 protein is CASSDAQGAYEQYF. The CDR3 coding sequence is TGTGCCAGCAGTGACGCACAGGGGGCTTACGAGCAGTACTTC.

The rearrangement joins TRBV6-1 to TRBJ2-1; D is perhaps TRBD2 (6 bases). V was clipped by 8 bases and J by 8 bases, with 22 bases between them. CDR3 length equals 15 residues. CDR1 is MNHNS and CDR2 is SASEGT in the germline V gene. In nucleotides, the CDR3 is TGTGCCAGCTCTGTACAGATCGCTGGAGGGGATGAGCAGTTCTTC. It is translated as CASSVQIAGGDEQFF.

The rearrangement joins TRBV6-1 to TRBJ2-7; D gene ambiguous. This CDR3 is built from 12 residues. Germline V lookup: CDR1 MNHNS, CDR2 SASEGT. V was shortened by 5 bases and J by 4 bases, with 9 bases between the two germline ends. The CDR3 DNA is TGTGCCAGCAGTTTCGATCTATACGAGCAGTACTTC. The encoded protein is CASSFDLYEQYF.

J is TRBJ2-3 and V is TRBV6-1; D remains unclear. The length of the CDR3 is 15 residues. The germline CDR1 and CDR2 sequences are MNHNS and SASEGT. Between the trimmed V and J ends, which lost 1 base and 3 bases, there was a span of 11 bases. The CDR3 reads CASSEGVYPTDTQYF. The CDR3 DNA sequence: TGTGCCAGCAGTGAAGGAGTGTATCCGACAGATACGCAGTATTTT.

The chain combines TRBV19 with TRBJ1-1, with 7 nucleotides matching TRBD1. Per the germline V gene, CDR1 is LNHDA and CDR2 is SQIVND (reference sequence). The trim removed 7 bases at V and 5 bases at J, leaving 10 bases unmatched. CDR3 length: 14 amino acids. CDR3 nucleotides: TGTGCCAGTACGACAGGGTACTCGATTACTGAAGCTTTCTTT. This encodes CASTTGYSITEAFF.